This is a list of T cell receptor beta chains from one sample in a study of metastatic and nonmetastatic thyroid tumors. TCRdb ran MiXCR on the PCR reads. The sample comprises 12,000 or so clones, 10% to 15% of which are singletons, and around an eighth rests with the top ten. The sample consisted of blood. All receptors come from a female donor with papillary thyroid cancer or a benign thyroid nodule (not recorded which). Some clones in this sample may be carry-over from other donors' samples. CDR3s include the opening cysteine and the closing phenylalanine or tryptophan. Fields, in order: D gene, J gene, clone size, V gene, CDR3 DNA, CDR3 protein. D genes are given only for firm matches. Size is omitted from some rows. Given values are once, few, many or a class for expanded clones.

D: NA
J: TRBJ1-1
size: NA
V: TRBV5-4
DNA: TGTGCCAGCAGCCTAATGGGGACTCCTTACACTGAAGCTTTCTTT
CDR3: CASSLMGTPYTEAFF

D: NA
J: TRBJ1-1
size: medium-sized
V: TRBV24-1
DNA: TGTGCCACCAGTGCGACAAGTAGCCTGAACACTGAAGCTTTCTTT
CDR3: CATSATSSLNTEAFF

D: NA
J: TRBJ2-1
size: many
V: TRBV7-3
DNA: TGTGCCAGCAGTCAGACGGACAGCTCCTACAATGAGCAGTTCTTC
CDR3: CASSQTDSSYNEQFF

D: NA
J: TRBJ2-1
size: many
V: TRBV7-9
DNA: TGTGCCAGCAGCTTAGTCTACAGGGGAGGCAATGAGCAGTTCTTC
CDR3: CASSLVYRGGNEQFF

D: NA
J: TRBJ2-1
size: many
V: TRBV9
DNA: TGTGCCAGCAGCGTACAGGTGAGCTCCTACAATGAGCAGTTCTTC
CDR3: CASSVQVSSYNEQFF

D: NA
J: TRBJ2-5
size: medium-sized
V: TRBV3-1
DNA: TGTGCCAGCAGCCAAGGCCATCAGGGACAAGAGACCCAGTACTTC
CDR3: CASSQGHQGQETQYF

D: NA
J: TRBJ2-4
size: many
V: TRBV19
DNA: TGTGCCAGTAGTATTGTTCAAGTAACCAAAAACATTCAGTACTTC
CDR3: CASSIVQVTKNIQYF

D: NA
J: TRBJ2-5
size: many
V: TRBV20-1
DNA: TGCAGTGCTAGAGGGACACCGGTCGGGTACCAAGAGACCCAGTACTTC
CDR3: CSARGTPVGYQETQYF

D: NA
J: TRBJ2-2
size: many
V: TRBV20-1
DNA: TGCAGTGCTCATATTAGTGGGGAAGGAACCGGGGAGCTGTTTTTT
CDR3: CSAHISGEGTGELFF

D: NA
J: TRBJ2-2
size: many
V: TRBV7-6
DNA: TGTGCCAGCAGCTTATCACCGGGAGCGGGTACCGGGGAGCTGTTTTTT
CDR3: CASSLSPGAGTGELFF

D: NA
J: TRBJ2-2
size: many
V: TRBV11-2
DNA: TGTGCCAGCACCACGGACGGTCCCCCGGGTGGGGAGCTGTTTTTT
CDR3: CASTTDGPPGGELFF

D: TRBD2
J: TRBJ2-1
size: many
V: TRBV6-5
DNA: TGTACCAGCAGTTACCCCCTAGCGGGAGGGACCAATGAGCAGTTCTTC
CDR3: CTSSYPLAGGTNEQFF

D: TRBD2
J: TRBJ2-7
size: many
V: TRBV11-3
DNA: TGTGCCAGCAGCTTAGGGCGGGGGAGCTCCTACGAGCAGTACTTC
CDR3: CASSLGRGSSYEQYF

D: NA
J: TRBJ2-7
size: many
V: TRBV5-1
DNA: TGCGCCAGCAGCCCATCGGAGGGAACCGTGATCTACGAGCAGTACTTC
CDR3: CASSPSEGTVIYEQYF

D: NA
J: TRBJ2-3
size: many
V: TRBV20-1
DNA: TGCAGTGCTTCTCTTGCTAGCGGCACAGATACGCAGTATTTT
CDR3: CSASLASGTDTQYF

D: NA
J: TRBJ1-5
size: many
V: TRBV5-1
DNA: TGCGCCAGCAGCTTTGAGGGGGTTCAGCCCCAGCATTTT
CDR3: CASSFEGVQPQHF

D: TRBD1
J: TRBJ2-5
size: NA
V: TRBV6-1
DNA: TGTGCCAGCACGAGCACAGGGGGCGGGCAGGAGACCCAGTACTTC
CDR3: CASTSTGGGQETQYF

D: NA
J: TRBJ2-5
size: medium-sized
V: TRBV2
DNA: TGTGCCAGCAGTGGACAAGAGACCCAGTACTTC
CDR3: CASSGQETQYF

D: NA
J: TRBJ2-2
size: many
V: TRBV5-1
DNA: TGCGCCAGCAGCCGGGCGGGGACGAAGGCCGGGGAGCTGTTTTTT
CDR3: CASSRAGTKAGELFF

D: NA
J: TRBJ2-1
size: many
V: TRBV9
DNA: TGTGCCAGCAGCGTAGAAGGGATCTACAATGAGCAGTTCTTC
CDR3: CASSVEGIYNEQFF

D: TRBD1
J: TRBJ2-5
size: many
V: TRBV11-1
DNA: TGTGCCAGCAGCTTATCGGCAGGGGGCCAAGAGACCCAGTACTTC
CDR3: CASSLSAGGQETQYF

D: NA
J: TRBJ2-1
size: medium-sized
V: TRBV7-2
DNA: TGTGCCAGCAGCCAAGGAGAGCTGGAGCGGTTCTACAATGAGCAGTTCTTC
CDR3: CASSQGELERFYNEQFF

D: NA
J: TRBJ2-3
size: many
V: TRBV24-1
DNA: TGTGCCACCAGTGAAGCGGCAGATACGCAGTATTTT
CDR3: CATSEAADTQYF

D: NA
J: TRBJ1-2
size: many
V: TRBV27
DNA: TGTGCCAGTTCCCGGGACACCACCAATGGCTACACCTTC
CDR3: CASSRDTTNGYTF

D: NA
J: TRBJ2-7
size: medium-sized
V: TRBV6-5
DNA: TGTGCCAGCAGTTACAGGAGGGTCTCCTACGAGCAGTACTTC
CDR3: CASSYRRVSYEQYF

D: NA
J: TRBJ2-5
size: medium-sized
V: TRBV6-2/TRBV6-3
DNA: TGTGCCACCCTTCAGGCCGCGTACCAAGAGACCCAGTACTTC
CDR3: CATLQAAYQETQYF

D: TRBD1
J: TRBJ1-5
size: many
V: TRBV9
DNA: TGTGCCAGCAGCGTAGGACAGGGTAATCAGCCCCAGCATTTT
CDR3: CASSVGQGNQPQHF

D: TRBD2
J: TRBJ2-5
size: medium-sized
V: TRBV30
DNA: TGTGCCTTGAGTAGCGGGGTTCACCAAGAGACCCAGTACTTC
CDR3: CALSSGVHQETQYF

D: NA
J: TRBJ2-7
size: medium-sized
V: TRBV7-9
DNA: TGTGCCAGCAGTTTCGATCCTCACGAGCAGTACTTC
CDR3: CASSFDPHEQYF

D: TRBD1
J: TRBJ1-1
size: many
V: TRBV19
DNA: TGTGCCAGTAGCCTCCGGGGACAGAGGCCTGAAGCTTTCTTT
CDR3: CASSLRGQRPEAFF

D: NA
J: TRBJ1-2
size: medium-sized
V: TRBV5-1
DNA: TGCGCCAGCATTTCTGGCTACACCTTC
CDR3: CASISGYTF

D: TRBD2
J: TRBJ2-3
size: many
V: TRBV24-1
DNA: TGTGCCACCGGCCCTAGAGCGGGGGGGCATAATACGCAGTATTTT
CDR3: CATGPRAGGHNTQYF

D: NA
J: TRBJ1-1
size: many
V: TRBV5-1
DNA: TGCGCCAGCAGCTTGGGCAGGACTGAAGCTTTCTTT
CDR3: CASSLGRTEAFF

D: NA
J: TRBJ1-2
size: medium-sized
V: TRBV3-1
DNA: TGTGCCAGCAGCCGAGGGGGTAACAACTATGGCTACACCTTC
CDR3: CASSRGGNNYGYTF

D: NA
J: TRBJ2-3
size: many
V: TRBV4-1
DNA: TGCGCCAGCAGCCAAGATTGGGGAAGAACCACAGATACGCAGTATTTT
CDR3: CASSQDWGRTTDTQYF

D: TRBD2
J: TRBJ2-7
size: medium-sized
V: TRBV28
DNA: TGTGCCAGCAGGGACGGGGGGGCCTATTTTGGGGAGCAGTACTTC
CDR3: CASRDGGAYFGEQYF

D: NA
J: TRBJ1-1
size: few
V: TRBV10-1
DNA: TGCGCCAGCAGTGAGAATGGTCCGGGGGATGCTTTCTTT
CDR3: CASSENGPGDAFF

D: TRBD1
J: TRBJ1-1
size: many
V: TRBV24-1
DNA: TGTGCCACCAGTGATAGTACAGGGGGCCTCACTGAAGCTTTCTTT
CDR3: CATSDSTGGLTEAFF

D: NA
J: TRBJ2-7
size: many
V: TRBV4-1
DNA: TGCGCCAGCAGCTCCCAAGGCTACGAGCAGTACTTC
CDR3: CASSSQGYEQYF